This TCR beta chain was sequenced during a study of blood T cell repertoires in COVID-19. Study-wide context: Samples of COVID-19 (acute and convalescent) were obtained from the United States, Italy and Spain. The cDNA or gDNA used as material had been derived from T cells, B-cell-depleted T cells, or PBMCs.

The authors' processing: Cell counts per sample came from amplifying reference gene primers. Libraries were prepared by immunoSEQ multiplex PCR; TCRdb keeps only in-frame clonotypes and omits some of them. V, J and clone size are taken as reported in that table, and D and trimming were inferred from the DNA itself. The sample includes over 85,000 clones, about 87% of them seen just once. The CDR3 is 19 residues long. The ends lost 1 base at V and 3 bases at J; junction bases unmatched: 9. Germline V CDR1 and CDR2: KGHSH, LQKENI. The source of this sequence is a human donor in a cohort sampled during active COVID-19. Sequences were obtained from peripheral blood. The chain is built from TRBV18 and TRBJ2-1, with TRBD2 matching 13 bases. CDR3 sequence (DNA): TGTGCCAGCTCACCACTTGCCGGGACTAGCGGGACCCTCTACAATGAGCAGTTCTTC. It translates to CASSPLAGTSGTLYNEQFF.